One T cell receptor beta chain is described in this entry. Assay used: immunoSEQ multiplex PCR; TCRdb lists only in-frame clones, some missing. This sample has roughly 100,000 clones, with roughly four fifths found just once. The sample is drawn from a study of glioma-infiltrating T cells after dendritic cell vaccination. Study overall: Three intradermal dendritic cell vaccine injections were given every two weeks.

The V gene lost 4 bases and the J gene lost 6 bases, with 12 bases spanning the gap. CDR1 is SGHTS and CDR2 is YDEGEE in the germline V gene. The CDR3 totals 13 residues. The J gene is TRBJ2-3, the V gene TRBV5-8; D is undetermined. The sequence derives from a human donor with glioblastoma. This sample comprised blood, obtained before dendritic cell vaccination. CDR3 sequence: CASSAARWDTQYF. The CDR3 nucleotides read TGTGCCAGCAGCGCGGCCCGATGGGATACGCAGTATTTT.